This T cell receptor beta chain was captured by sequencing in a study of identical twins. From the 5' RACE reads, TCRdb called clonotypes with MiXCR, one entry per CDR3 protein. The sample lists about 500,000 distinct CDR3 sequences, more than 13% occurring once. The CDR3 runs 13 residues. Germline CDR1 reads KGHDR; CDR2 reads SFDVKD. V gave up 9 bases and J gave up 1 base, with 9 bases separating them. This sample was also put to use in a study of yellow fever vaccine responses in identical twins.

This rearrangement joins TRBV24-1 to TRBJ1-5; no definite D call. Material: CD4+ T cells sorted from blood. The receptor was derived from a young woman in good health. The CDR3 here is CATQEGSNQPQHF. CDR3 DNA sequence: TGTGCCACCCAGGAGGGAAGCAATCAGCCCCAGCATTTT.